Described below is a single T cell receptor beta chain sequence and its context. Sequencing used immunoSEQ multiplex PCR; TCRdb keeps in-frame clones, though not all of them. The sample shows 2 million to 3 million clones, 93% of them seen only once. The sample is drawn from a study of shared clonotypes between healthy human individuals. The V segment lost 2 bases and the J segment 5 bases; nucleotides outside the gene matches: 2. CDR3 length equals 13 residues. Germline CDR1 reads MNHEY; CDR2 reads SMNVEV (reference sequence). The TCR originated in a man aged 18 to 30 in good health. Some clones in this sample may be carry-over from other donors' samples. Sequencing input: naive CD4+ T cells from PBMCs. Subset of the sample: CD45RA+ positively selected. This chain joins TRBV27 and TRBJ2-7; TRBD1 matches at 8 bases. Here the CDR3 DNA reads TGTGCCAGCAGTTTACTGGACAGGGACGAGCAGTACTTC. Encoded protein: CASSLLDRDEQYF.